The 2 T cell receptor beta chains presented below share a single source sample, sequenced in a study of PD-L1 blockade in urothelial cancer. Documented time point: peripheral blood 6 weeks after treatment start. Using immunoSEQ multiplex PCR, the repertoire was profiled, and TCRdb retains in-frame clones only, with some absent. The table shows tens of thousands of clones, with 80% to 90% occurring only once. The source was PBMCs, collected around atezolizumab (anti-PD-L1) treatment. These receptor sequences come from a man in his fifties or sixties with urothelial cancer.

Here the CDR3 reads CASRASGGGSEKLFF. As DNA, the CDR3 is TGTGCCAGCAGGGCATCCGGGGGGGGGTCAGAAAAACTGTTTTTT. The chain carries TRBV6-6 and TRBJ1-4, with D maybe TRBD1 (5 bases). The CDR3 has 15 amino acids. Trimming took off 6 bases at V and 8 bases at J, with 19 bases between the two ends. CDR1 and CDR2 (germline): MNHNY, SVGAGI (reference sequence).

The chain recombines TRBV30 with TRBJ2-6, with 7 bases aligning to TRBD1. Germline V CDR1 and CDR2: GTSNPN, SVGIG (reference sequence). This CDR3 region has 18 residues. Trimming removed 2 bases from V and 0 bases from J; junction bases left unmatched: 10. The CDR3 nucleotides read TGTGCCTGGAGTAGGGGTGGGACAGTTTTCTCTGGGGCCAACGTCCTGACTTTC. Amino acid sequence: CAWSRGGTVFSGANVLTF.